The 17 T cell receptor beta chains given below trace back to one sample, sequenced in a study of blood T cell repertoires in COVID-19 (dated by TCRdb to the early 2020s). The library relied on the immunoSEQ multiplex PCR assay. TCRdb provides this immuneACCESS table in a form limited to in-frame rearrangements. Some clones are lacking; in checked studies, under half of them reflect an unresolved V gene, and why the rest are absent is not known. The table for this sample lists about 200,000 clones; 80% of them were counted only once. The ten top clones hold around 7% of the sample. The sample taken for sequencing was PBMCs or T cells enriched from blood (not recorded which). The origin of the receptors is a woman aged 35 to 49 with acute COVID-19.

The chain recombines TRBV7-2 with TRBJ2-7, with a possible D match to TRBD2 (6 bases). Deletions cut 4 bases from V and 2 bases from J, with 21 bases between. The CDR3 runs to 17 residues. Looked up from germline, CDR1 is SGHTA and CDR2 is FQGNSA. As DNA, the CDR3 is TGTGCCAGCAGCTCCCGTAACTTGGGACTTTCCACCTACGAGCAGTACTTC. Translated: CASSSRNLGLSTYEQYF.

The J gene is TRBJ1-2, the V gene TRBV28; D may be TRBD1 (5 bases). The CDR3 is 15 amino acids. Looked up from germline, CDR1 is MDHEN and CDR2 is SYDVKM. V dropped 4 bases and J dropped 5 bases, with 17 bases sitting between them. The CDR3, as DNA: TGTGCCAGCAGTTCGACAGCACGTCGAACGTATGGCTACACCTTC. Encoded protein: CASSSTARRTYGYTF.

The CDR3 region is CASSLVAGQNYGYTF. CDR3 nucleotides: TGTGCCAGCAGCTTAGTAGCCGGACAGAACTATGGCTACACCTTC. The chain uses TRBV13 and TRBJ1-2; D is possibly TRBD1 (6 bases). The CDR3 totals 15 residues. Trimming shortened V by 1 base and J by 2 bases, and 11 bases separated the two germline ends. The germline V gene encodes CDR1 PRHDT and CDR2 FYEKMQ (reference sequence).

This clone was recorded only once. This chain links TRBV30 with TRBJ2-5, with D perhaps matching TRBD1 (5 bases). Germline-derived CDR1 and CDR2 are GTSNPN and SVGIG (reference sequence). The V and J ends lost 0 bases and 4 bases respectively, with 9 bases between them. CDR3 length: 13 residues. The CDR3 loop reads CAWSVVGAETQYF. CDR3 nucleotide sequence: TGTGCCTGGAGTGTAGTAGGGGCAGAGACCCAGTACTTC.

The chain employs TRBV9 and TRBJ2-2; D possibly corresponds to TRBD1 (6 bases). CDR3 length equals 16 residues. Germline V gene lookup returns CDR1 SGDLS and CDR2 YYNGEE. The V end lost 4 bases, the J end lost 6 bases, and 19 bases lay between the germline ends. The CDR3 DNA is TGTGCCAGCAGCCCAATGCACAGGGTTCTTTCCGGGGAGCTGTTTTTT. Translation gives CASSPMHRVLSGELFF.

The CDR3 sequence is CASSATGGTEAFF. The CDR3 nucleotides read TGTGCCAGCAGCGCGACAGGGGGGACTGAAGCTTTCTTT. The chain combines TRBV21-1 with TRBJ1-1; the table's D call, TRBD1, has no DNA check behind it. TRBV21-1 is described as a pseudogene. This CDR3 contains 13 residues.

The chain combines TRBV6-5 with TRBJ2-7; D is perhaps TRBD2 (5 bases). Trimming left V 7 bases short and J 6 bases short, with 13 bases between. Germline-derived CDR1 and CDR2 are MNHEY and SVGAGI. The CDR3 is made up of 12 amino acids. The CDR3 sequence is CASNGPGSEQYF. For the CDR3, the DNA is TGTGCCAGCAACGGACCGGGGTCCGAGCAGTACTTC.

The chain combines TRBV4-1 with TRBJ1-4, with D possibly matching TRBD1 (6 bases). Germline values: CDR1 MGHRA, CDR2 YSYEKL. Deletions cut 1 base from V and 7 bases from J, with 16 bases between. CDR3 length: 16 amino acids. This CDR3 is CASSQVGTPVVEKLFF. CDR3 coding DNA: TGCGCCAGCAGCCAAGTCGGGACACCGGTGGTTGAAAAACTGTTTTTT.

This chain uses TRBV11-2 with TRBJ2-3; 9 positions agree with TRBD1. The junction had 4 bases not matched to a gene; V was cut back by 5 bases and J by 4 bases. CDR3 length equals 14 residues. Germline V CDR1 and CDR2: SGHAT, FQNNGV. The CDR3 here is CASSPGQGSDTQYF. As DNA, the CDR3 is TGTGCCAGCAGCCCAGGACAGGGGTCAGATACGCAGTATTTT.

This chain links TRBV11-2 with TRBJ2-7; D possibly corresponds to TRBD1 (6 bases). CDR1 is SGHAT and CDR2 is FQNNGV in the germline V gene. The CDR3 is 14 residues long. The V end lost 2 bases, the J end lost 7 bases, and 15 bases lay between the germline ends. DNA for the CDR3: TGTGCCAGCAGCTTAACAGGGAATCCGAGAGAGCAGTACTTC. This encodes CASSLTGNPREQYF.

This chain joins TRBV6-5 and TRBJ2-7; perhaps TRBD2 as D (6 bases). The germline V gene encodes CDR1 MNHEY and CDR2 SVGAGI. V lost 8 bases and J lost 3, with 11 bases in between. CDR3 length: 12 residues. This chain's CDR3 is CASGGRSYEQYF. Here the CDR3 DNA reads TGTGCCAGCGGGGGGAGGAGCTACGAGCAGTACTTC.

The chain links TRBV18 to TRBJ2-7; 7 bases align to TRBD1. Germline CDR1 reads KGHSH; CDR2 reads LQKENI. With 6 bases clipped from V and 2 bases from J, the junction kept 7 bases outside the gene matches. CDR3 size: 14 residues. The CDR3 here is CASSDRDRPYEQYF. The DNA of the CDR3 is TGTGCCAGCTCTGACCGGGACAGACCCTACGAGCAGTACTTC. The complete variable domain, with remaining parts taken from reference TRBV18 and TRBJ2-7, reads NAGVMQNPRHLVRRRGQEARLRCSPMKGHSHVYWYRQLPEEGLKFMVYLQKENIIDESGMPKERFSAEFPKEGPSILRIQQVVRGDSAAYFCASSDRDRPYEQYFGPGTRLTVT.

V usage is TRBV6-2 or TRBV6-3 and J usage is TRBJ1-1, with 8 bases lining up with TRBD1. V gave up 6 bases and J gave up 5 bases; unmatched junction bases: 8. The CDR3 is 14 residues long. Germline CDR1 MNHEY, CDR2 SVGEGT. CDR3 coding DNA: TGTGCCAGCAGCTGGAACAGGGGGAGTACTGAAGCTTTCTTT. Translation gives CASSWNRGSTEAFF.

The chain links TRBV7-9 to TRBJ2-7; no firm D call. Trimming removed 7 bases at V and 2 bases at J, with 15 bases between. Germline CDR1 reads SEHNR; CDR2 reads FQNEAQ (reference sequence). The CDR3 has 14 amino acids. This CDR3 reads CASTLETLTYEQYF. DNA for the CDR3: TGTGCCAGCACCCTAGAGACCCTAACCTACGAGCAGTACTTC.

This chain links TRBV29-1 with TRBJ1-2, with 8 bases identical to TRBD1. Germline loops: CDR1 SQVTM, CDR2 ANQGSEA. This CDR3 is built from 13 residues. V lost 7 bases to trimming and J lost 4 bases; unmatched junction nucleotides: 8. The CDR3: CSAGQGAGYGYTF. Here the CDR3 DNA reads TGCAGCGCTGGGCAGGGGGCCGGCTATGGCTACACCTTC.

In DNA, the CDR3 is TGTGCCAGCAGCCAAGATCTCACTAGCGGGATTGGAGAGACCCAGTACTTC. Translation gives CASSQDLTSGIGETQYF. The chain joins TRBV3-1 (or the pseudogene TRBV3-2) to TRBJ2-5; TRBD2 agrees at 10 bases. With V trimmed by 0 bases and J by 4 bases, 8 bases remained unmatched. There are 17 residues in the CDR3. Germline CDR1 and CDR2: LGHDT and YNNKEL (reference sequence).

The J gene is TRBJ2-1, the V gene TRBV19; tentative D call: TRBD2 (5 bases). Germline V gene lookup returns CDR1 LNHDA and CDR2 SQIVND (reference sequence). The CDR3 covers 15 residues. V lost 3 bases and J lost 3, with 12 bases in between. CDR3 in DNA: TGTGCCAGTAGTATCCAACCGGGAATCTACAATGAGCAGTTCTTC. Translation gives CASSIQPGIYNEQFF.